These 5 T cell receptor beta chains were sequenced from one sample in a study of cytomegalovirus exposure and HLA in healthy donors listed by TCRdb under 2017. The protocol used for the library was the immunoSEQ multiplex PCR assay. A mixture of 60 forward primers for TCR Vbeta segments and 13 reverse primers for TCR Jbeta segments was used in the multiplex PCR. The source is immuneACCESS, and TCRdb retained only in-frame sequences with V and J called. Part of the clones is not carried over; for the studies checked, unresolved V genes explain less than half of this, and the remainder is unexplained. A total of 150,000 to 250,000 clones appear in this sample, 85% of them only once. Clones ranked in the top ten supply approximately 2.4% of the sample. Sequences were obtained from PBMCs. All receptors come from a woman aged 50 to 60 in good health and CMV-seronegative.

J is TRBJ2-3 and V is TRBV7-9; the match to TRBD2 covers 14 bases. The CDR3 spans 16 residues. Germline trimming cut 5 bases from V and 2 bases from J; bases unmatched to any gene: 3. The germline CDR1 and CDR2 sequences are SEHNR and FQNEAQ (reference sequence). This CDR3 reads CASSLGLAGATDTQYF. The CDR3 DNA reads as TGTGCCAGCAGCCTGGGACTAGCGGGAGCCACAGATACGCAGTATTTT.

The chain is built from TRBV6-1 and TRBJ2-7, with D possibly matching TRBD1 (6 bases). V was shortened by 10 bases and J by 2 bases, with 12 bases between the two germline ends. Germline V CDR1 and CDR2: MNHNS, SASEGT. The CDR3 runs 12 residues. CDR3 nucleotide sequence: TGTGCCATAGAAAGACAGGCCTACGAGCAGTACTTC. It codes for CAIERQAYEQYF.

The chain has TRBV6-6 and TRBJ2-7, with 10 bases aligning to TRBD1. This CDR3 is built from 15 residues. Germline loops: CDR1 MNHNY, CDR2 SVGAGI (reference sequence). V shed 7 bases, J shed 3 bases, and the junction held 9 bases outside the gene matches. The DNA of the CDR3 is TGTGCCAGCAATCCGGGACAGGGGCCTAACTACGAGCAGTACTTC. Translated, it gives CASNPGQGPNYEQYF.

The J gene is TRBJ1-1, the V gene TRBV30; the match to TRBD1 covers 7 bases. V gave up 5 bases and J gave up 1 base; unmatched junction bases: 4. CDR1 and CDR2 from the germline V gene are GTSNPN and SVGIG (reference sequence). The CDR3 consists of 13 residues. CDR3 region: CAWGRGRNTEAFF. The CDR3 DNA follows: TGTGCCTGGGGTAGGGGGCGGAACACTGAAGCTTTCTTT.

The gene calls are TRBV4-3 and TRBJ2-7; TRBD2 matches at 11 bases. V shed 6 bases and J 0 bases; nucleotides not matched to a gene: 10. The CDR3 sequence is 17 residues long. Germline CDR1 is LGHNA and CDR2 is YSLEER. CDR3 in amino acids: CASSRNPGTSGSYEQYF. The DNA for the CDR3 is TGCGCCAGCAGTCGTAACCCCGGGACTAGCGGCTCCTACGAGCAGTACTTC.